These 5 T cell receptor beta chains came from one sample sequenced in a study of breast tumors, draining lymph nodes, adjacent tissues listed by TCRdb under 2016. The library relied on multiplex PCR. Instrument used: Illumina HiSeq 2000. The public sequencing data were trimmed at Q25 with fastp and processed into clonotypes with MiXCR by TCRdb, which kept only in-frame beta chains. Merged by CDR3 protein, the rows form single entries marked with the most common genes and DNA. The table for this sample lists 11,000 or so distinct CDR3 sequences; about 50% of them were counted only once. More than 30% of the sample is held by the ten biggest clonotypes. Sequencing was done on a sample of breast tumor tissue. The receptors stem from a female donor with breast cancer. Some clones in this sample may be carry-over from other donors' samples.

The chain carries TRBV19 and TRBJ2-3; 10 bases align to TRBD2. The CDR3 sequence is 15 residues long. From germline, CDR1 is LNHDA and CDR2 SQIVND (reference sequence). The V and J ends lost 3 bases and 4 bases, in that order; junction bases with no gene match: 4. CDR3 bases: TGTGCCAGTAGTATCACGGGACTAGCGTCAGATACGCAGTATTTT. It encodes CASSITGLASDTQYF.

The V gene is TRBV2, the J gene TRBJ2-1, with 8 bases identical to TRBD1. The trim removed 5 bases at V and 7 bases at J, leaving 13 bases unmatched. Germline loops: CDR1 SNHLY, CDR2 FYNNEI. The CDR3 consists of 16 residues. The CDR3 nucleotides are TGTGCCAGCAGTCCTTGGACAGGGAGGTTGCGTAATGAGCAGTTCTTC. This encodes CASSPWTGRLRNEQFF.

V usage is TRBV29-1 and J usage is TRBJ2-5; 9 nucleotides agree with TRBD1. Losses at the gene ends were 0 bases for V and 3 bases for J; bases not matched to a gene: 5. The CDR3 has 15 residues. Germline CDR1 SQVTM, CDR2 ANQGSEA. The DNA for the CDR3 is TGCAGCGTTGAAGACATCTGGACAGGGGAAGAGACCCAGTACTTC. This translates into CSVEDIWTGEETQYF. Based on the CDR3 plus reference TRBV29-1 and TRBJ2-5, the full variable domain is SAVISQKPSRDICQRGTSLTIQCQVDSQVTMMFWYRQQPGQSLTLIATANQGSEATYESGFVIDKFPISRPNLTFSTLTVSNMSPEDSSIYLCSVEDIWTGEETQYFGPGTRLLVL.

The V call is TRBV2, the J call TRBJ1-6; possible D gene TRBD1, 6 bases. V was shortened by 4 bases and J by 5 bases, with 12 bases between the two germline ends. The CDR3 consists of 15 residues. Germline V gene sequence: CDR1 SNHLY, CDR2 FYNNEI. DNA for the CDR3: TGTGCCAGCAGTGTGGAGGACAGCCATAATTCACCCCTCCACTTT. Amino acids: CASSVEDSHNSPLHF. Based on the CDR3 plus reference TRBV2 and TRBJ1-6, the full variable domain is EPEVTQTPSHQVTQMGQEVILRCVPISNHLYFYWYRQILGQKVEFLVSFYNNEISEKSEIFDDQFSVERPDGSNFTLKIRSTKLEDSAMYFCASSVEDSHNSPLHFGNGTRLTVT.

This clonotype was seen repeatedly, ten times or more. V and J are TRBV19 and TRBJ2-1; the match to TRBD2 covers 16 bases. Germline lookup yields CDR1 LNHDA and CDR2 SQIVND (reference sequence). The CDR3 totals 19 residues. The V segment lost 3 bases and the J segment 5 bases; nucleotides outside the gene matches: 10. The CDR3 sequence: CASSMEGLAGGPRDNEQFF. DNA of the CDR3: TGTGCCAGTAGTATGGAGGGACTAGCGGGGGGGCCAAGAGACAATGAGCAGTTCTTC.